This T cell receptor beta chain was recorded in a study of blood T cell repertoires in COVID-19. Study-level background: Both acute and convalescent COVID-19 samples were obtained from the United States, Italy and Spain.

Trimming took 1 base from V and 5 from J, leaving 9 bases between them. This CDR3 is built from 15 residues. Germline CDR1 and CDR2: SGHDN and FVKESK. Repertoires were generated with immunoSEQ multiplex PCR, while TCRdb's copy carries only in-frame clones and drops some. The profile shows some 260,000 clones, nearly 90% of them singletons. This chain uses TRBV14 with TRBJ1-6; D is ambiguous. Sequenced: peripheral blood. The sequence was obtained from a woman in her twenties or thirties with acute or convalescent COVID-19. The CDR3 protein is CASSQVQADNSPLHF. The CDR3 DNA follows: TGTGCCAGCAGCCAAGTCCAGGCCGATAATTCACCCCTCCACTTT.